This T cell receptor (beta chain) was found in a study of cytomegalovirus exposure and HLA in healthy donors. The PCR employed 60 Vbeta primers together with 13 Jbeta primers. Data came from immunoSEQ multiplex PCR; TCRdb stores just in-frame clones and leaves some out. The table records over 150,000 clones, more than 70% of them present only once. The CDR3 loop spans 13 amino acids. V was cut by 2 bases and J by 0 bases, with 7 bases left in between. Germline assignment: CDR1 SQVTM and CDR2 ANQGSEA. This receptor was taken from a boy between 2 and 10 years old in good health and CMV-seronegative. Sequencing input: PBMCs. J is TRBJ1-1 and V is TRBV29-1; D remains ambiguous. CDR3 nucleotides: TGCAGCGTTGAAAAACGGTTGAACACTGAAGCTTTCTTT. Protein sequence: CSVEKRLNTEAFF.